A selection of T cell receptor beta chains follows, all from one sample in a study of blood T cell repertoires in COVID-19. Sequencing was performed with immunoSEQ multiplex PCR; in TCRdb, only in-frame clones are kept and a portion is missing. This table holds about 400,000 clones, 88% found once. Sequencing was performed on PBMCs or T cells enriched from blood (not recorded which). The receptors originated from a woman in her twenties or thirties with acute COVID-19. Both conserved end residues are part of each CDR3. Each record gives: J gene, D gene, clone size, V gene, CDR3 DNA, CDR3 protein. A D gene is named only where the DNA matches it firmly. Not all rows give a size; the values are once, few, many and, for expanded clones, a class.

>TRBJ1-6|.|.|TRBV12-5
TGTGCTAGCCCGCGACAGCGACGCTATTATTCACCCCTCCACTTT
CASPRQRRYYSPLHF
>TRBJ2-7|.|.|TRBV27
TGTGCCAGCAGTTTACGGGAAGGCAGGATGTACGAGCAGTACTTC
CASSLREGRMYEQYF
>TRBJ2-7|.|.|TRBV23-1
TGCGCCAGCAGTCAGAGAAGAGGAGGGGTGATTGCCTACGAGCAGTACTTC
CASSQRRGGVIAYEQYF
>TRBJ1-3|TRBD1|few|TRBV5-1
TGCGCCAGCAGCGCAGGGGGCGGAAACACCATATATTTT
CASSAGGGNTIYF
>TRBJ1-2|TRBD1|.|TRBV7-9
TGTGCCAGCAGGTTGGGACAGGGGGAAGGCTACACCTTC
CASRLGQGEGYTF
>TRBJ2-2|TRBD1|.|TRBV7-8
TGTGCCAGCAGCCACCGACAGGGAACGGACACCGGGGAGCTGTTTTTT
CASSHRQGTDTGELFF
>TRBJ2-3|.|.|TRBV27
TGTGCCAGCAGTTTTTTGGTGGGGGGAACCCGACCTCGCACAGATACGCAGTATTTT
CASSFLVGGTRPRTDTQYF
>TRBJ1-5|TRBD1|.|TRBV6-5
TGTGCCAGCATCCCGGGACAGGGGTTCCGACCCCAGCATTTT
CASIPGQGFRPQHF
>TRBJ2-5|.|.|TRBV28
TGTGCCAGCAGTTTGAGGGCGCCGGGAGAGACCCAGTACTTC
CASSLRAPGETQYF
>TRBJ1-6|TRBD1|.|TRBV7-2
TGTGCCAGCAGCTTAAACGGACAGGGTTATTCACCCCTCCACTTT
CASSLNGQGYSPLHF
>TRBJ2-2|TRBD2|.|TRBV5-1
TGCGCCAGCAGCTCTTCGACTAGCGGGGGGGCCGACGGGGAGCTGTTTTTT
CASSSSTSGGADGELFF
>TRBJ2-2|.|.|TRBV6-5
TGTGCCAGCAGTTCCTACCTAGGCGGGGAGCTGTTTTTT
CASSSYLGGELFF
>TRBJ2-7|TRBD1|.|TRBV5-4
TGTGCCAGCAGCCCCGGACAGGGTAACTACGAGCAGTACTTC
CASSPGQGNYEQYF
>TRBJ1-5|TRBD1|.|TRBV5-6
TGTGCCAGCAGCCAAGGACAGGGCCGTAATCAGCCCCAGCATTTT
CASSQGQGRNQPQHF
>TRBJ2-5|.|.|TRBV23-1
TGCGCCAGCAGTCAATCGGCGGTCTGGACAGACCTCCAAGAGACCCAGTACTTC
CASSQSAVWTDLQETQYF
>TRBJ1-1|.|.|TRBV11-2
TGTGCCAGCAGCCGTACTAGACCGGGACACCTCATGAACACTGAAGCTTTCTTT
CASSRTRPGHLMNTEAFF
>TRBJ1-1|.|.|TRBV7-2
TGTGCCAGCAGCTTTCAACGGGGGACCACTGAAGCTTTCTTT
CASSFQRGTTEAFF
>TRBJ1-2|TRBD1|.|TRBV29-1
TGCAGCGTTGAAAAGGGGGCGCTTGATGGCTACACCTTC
CSVEKGALDGYTF
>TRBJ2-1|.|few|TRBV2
TGTGCCAGCAAGGTCAGGCCTGATGGGTACAATGAGCAGTTCTTC
CASKVRPDGYNEQFF
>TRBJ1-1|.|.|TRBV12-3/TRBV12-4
TGTGCCAGCAGTTTTGCTGGGAGGACTGAAGCTTTCTTT
CASSFAGRTEAFF
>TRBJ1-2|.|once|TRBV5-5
TGTGCCAGCAGCTTGATCGGGGTAGACGGCTACACCTTC
CASSLIGVDGYTF
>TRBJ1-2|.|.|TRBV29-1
TGCAGCGTTGACCGTAACTATGGCTACACCTTC
CSVDRNYGYTF
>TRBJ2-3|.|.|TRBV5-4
TGTGCCAGCAGCTTGATCGGGGCAGATACGCAGTATTTT
CASSLIGADTQYF
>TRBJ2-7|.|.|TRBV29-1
TGCAGCGTTGCCCCCGCCGGGGGCTACGAGCAGTACTTC
CSVAPAGGYEQYF
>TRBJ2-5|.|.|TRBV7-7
TGTGCCAGCAGCCGATACAGGGCTTCCCAAGAGACCCAGTACTTC
CASSRYRASQETQYF
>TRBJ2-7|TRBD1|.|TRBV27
TGTGCCAGCAGTTTGGTGGCGGACAGGGATGAGGAGCAGTACTTC
CASSLVADRDEEQYF
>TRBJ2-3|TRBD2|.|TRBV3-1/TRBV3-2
TGTGCCAGCAGCCCCAGGACTAGCGGGGGGGACACAGATACGCAGTATTTT
CASSPRTSGGDTDTQYF
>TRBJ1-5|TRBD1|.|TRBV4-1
TGCGCCAGCAGCCAAGGACAGGGTGGTAATCAGCCCCAGCATTTT
CASSQGQGGNQPQHF
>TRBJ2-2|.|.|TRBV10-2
TGCGCCAGCAGTGGACTATCGATAGCCGGGGAGCTGTTTTTT
CASSGLSIAGELFF
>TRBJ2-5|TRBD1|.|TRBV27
TGTGCTAGCAGTAGGAATTACAGGGGGCGAGGAGAGACCCAGTACTTC
CASSRNYRGRGETQYF
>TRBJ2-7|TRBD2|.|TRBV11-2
TGTGCCAGCAGCACGGGACTAGCCGGTTACGAGCAGTACTTC
CASSTGLAGYEQYF
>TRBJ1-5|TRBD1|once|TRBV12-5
TGTGCTAGTGGTTTGGTAAATTCCAGGGGGGACAATCAGCCCCAGCATTTT
CASGLVNSRGDNQPQHF
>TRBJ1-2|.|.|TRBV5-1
TGCGCCAGCAGACCCCAGGCAGGGTCTAACTATGGCTACACCTTC
CASRPQAGSNYGYTF
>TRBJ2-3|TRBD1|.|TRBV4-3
TGCGTCAGCAGCCAAGATGTGGAAGGAGGACAGGGGTTCACAGATACGCAGTATTTT
CVSSQDVEGGQGFTDTQYF
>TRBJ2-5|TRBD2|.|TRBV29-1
TGCAGCGTTGAGCGGGGGGTAGAGACCCAGTACTTC
CSVERGVETQYF
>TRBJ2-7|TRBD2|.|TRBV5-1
TGCGCCAGCAGCTTGTATGAGCGGGGGGCCTACGAGCAGTACTTC
CASSLYERGAYEQYF
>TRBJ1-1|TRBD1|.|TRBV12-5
TGTGCTAGTGGTTTGGGCGGGGACAGAGACACTGAAGCTTTCTTT
CASGLGGDRDTEAFF
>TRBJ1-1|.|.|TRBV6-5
TGTGCCAGCAGTTACTCGGCAGAAATTAACACTGAAGCTTTCTTT
CASSYSAEINTEAFF
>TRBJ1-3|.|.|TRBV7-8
TGTGCCAGCAGCTTATCCCTTTATAGCTCTGGAAACACCATATATTTT
CASSLSLYSSGNTIYF
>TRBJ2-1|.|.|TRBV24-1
TGTGCCACCAGGGGGGGTGAGCAGTTCTTC
CATRGGEQFF
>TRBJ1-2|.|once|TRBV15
TGTGCCACCAGCAGAGATCGACAGAGCTATGGCTACACCTTC
CATSRDRQSYGYTF
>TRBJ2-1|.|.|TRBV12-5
TGTGCTAGTGGTTTGCTAAATCCACAGGGTTCCCACAATGAGCAGTTCTTC
CASGLLNPQGSHNEQFF
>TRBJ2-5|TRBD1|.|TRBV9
TGTGCCAGCAGCGTGACAGGGGTGAAAGAGACCCAGTACTTC
CASSVTGVKETQYF
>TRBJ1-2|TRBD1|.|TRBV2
TGTGCCAGCAGTGCAAGCCAGGGGGTCCCTAACTATGGCTACACCTTC
CASSASQGVPNYGYTF
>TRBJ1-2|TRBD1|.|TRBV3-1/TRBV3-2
TGTGCCAGCAGCCAAGAACAGGGACAGGGGGCCTTTAATAACTATGGCTACACCTTC
CASSQEQGQGAFNNYGYTF
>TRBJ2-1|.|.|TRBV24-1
TGTGCCACCAGTGCCCGGGACTCGCGGGGCAATGAGCAGTTCTTC
CATSARDSRGNEQFF
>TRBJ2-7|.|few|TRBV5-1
TGCGCCAGCAGAGATCTTCTGGCAGGGGTGAACGAGCAGTACTTC
CASRDLLAGVNEQYF
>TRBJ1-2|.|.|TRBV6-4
TGTGCCAGCAGTGATACAACGGGGTACATTAACTATGGCTACACCTTC
CASSDTTGYINYGYTF
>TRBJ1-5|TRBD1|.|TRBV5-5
TGTGCCAGCAGCTTCGGTCGGACAGGTAGTCAGCCCCAGCATTTT
CASSFGRTGSQPQHF
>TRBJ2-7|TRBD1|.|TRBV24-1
TGTGCCACGCAAGGGGACAGGGTGAACGAGCAGTACTTC
CATQGDRVNEQYF
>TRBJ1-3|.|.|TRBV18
TGTGCCAGCTCACCAGAAGGCGGAAGCTCTGGAAACACCATATATTTT
CASSPEGGSSGNTIYF